Listed below are T cell receptor beta chains from one sample, sequenced in a study of post-analysis software for immune sequencing data. TCRdb analysed the PCR reads with MiXCR anew, one entry per CDR3 protein. This table has approximately 690,000 distinct CDR3 sequences, approximately 59% appearing once. Sequenced input: blood. Receptors were obtained from a girl aged 2 to 9 with multiple sclerosis. The CDR3 runs from the conserved cysteine through the conserved F or W. The order of the fields is J gene, V gene, clone size, D gene, CDR3 protein, CDR3 DNA. A D gene is named only where the DNA matches it firmly. Clone sizes are given selectively: once, few, many, or a class where the clone is expanded.

TRBJ2-1,TRBV20-1,-,-,CSARDINYNEQFF,TGCAGTGCTCGGGACATCAACTACAATGAGCAGTTCTTC
TRBJ1-4,TRBV2,-,-,CASSLLDAPTNEKRFF,TGTGCCAGCAGCCTCTTGGACGCCCCAACTAATGAAAAACGGTTTTTT
TRBJ2-4,TRBV25-1,-,-,CASSVGGTDIQYF,TGTGCCAGCAGTGTTGGGGGTACCGACATTCAGTACTTC
TRBJ2-4,TRBV5-1,few,-,CASSSTTGAKNIQYF,TGCGCCAGCAGTTCGACGACAGGAGCCAAAAACATTCAGTACTTC
TRBJ1-2,TRBV12-3/TRBV12-4,-,-,CASSSRAYGYTF,TGTGCCAGCAGCTCCAGGGCCTATGGCTACACCTTC
TRBJ2-2,TRBV12-3/TRBV12-4,once,-,CASRRRPGELFF,TGTGCCAGCAGACGACGGCCCGGGGAGCTGTTTTTT
TRBJ1-5,TRBV7-3,-,-,CASSETGGSNQPQHF,TGTGCCAGCAGCGAGACAGGAGGTAGCAATCAGCCCCAGCATTTT
TRBJ1-2,TRBV12-3/TRBV12-4,-,-,CASSPYGHGYTF,TGTGCCAGCAGTCCATATGGGCATGGCTACACCTTC
TRBJ1-2,TRBV29-1,-,-,CSVGNANNYGYTF,TGCAGCGTTGGTAACGCTAATAACTATGGCTACACCTTC
TRBJ1-5,TRBV29-1,-,TRBD1,CSVLDRRSGQPQHF,TGCAGCGTTCTGGACAGGAGGTCAGGTCAGCCCCAGCATTTT
TRBJ2-7,TRBV29-1,-,TRBD1,CSVQKGQRLMYF,TGCAGCGTTCAGAAGGGACAGCGACTTATGTACTTC
TRBJ2-5,TRBV10-1,-,TRBD2,CASSSAGAQETQYF,TGCGCCAGCAGCTCAGCGGGGGCCCAAGAGACCCAGTACTTC
TRBJ1-6,TRBV4-2,-,-,CASSQEQPRPNNSPLHF,TGTGCCAGCAGCCAAGAACAACCTCGGCCCAATAATTCACCCCTCCACTTT
TRBJ1-5,TRBV5-6,-,-,CASSLKAGNQPQHF,TGTGCCAGCAGCCTCAAAGCAGGCAATCAGCCCCAGCATTTT
TRBJ2-3,TRBV7-2,-,TRBD2,CASSWPQRGSPGTDTQYF,TGTGCCAGCAGCTGGCCCCAGCGGGGGTCACCGGGCACAGATACGCAGTATTTT
TRBJ1-6,TRBV4-1,-,-,CASSQDRGARGDSPLHF,TGCGCCAGCAGCCAAGATCGGGGGGCTCGAGGGGATTCACCCCTCCACTTT
TRBJ1-1,TRBV20-1,-,-,CSATLVTWTEAFF,TGCAGTGCTACCCTCGTCACGTGGACTGAAGCTTTCTTT
TRBJ2-1,TRBV7-3,-,TRBD2,CASSLGAGGPGDEQFF,TGTGCCAGCAGCTTAGGAGCGGGAGGGCCGGGCGATGAGCAGTTCTTC
TRBJ2-5,TRBV5-4,few,TRBD2,CASSLWLAGAQETQYF,TGTGCCAGCAGCTTGTGGCTAGCGGGAGCCCAAGAGACCCAGTACTTC
TRBJ1-5,TRBV27,-,-,CASSPYRGSGNQPQHF,TGTGCCAGCAGCCCCTATAGGGGGTCGGGCAATCAGCCCCAGCATTTT
TRBJ1-5,TRBV30,-,-,CAWSVFGEIQHF,TGTGCCTGGAGTGTATTTGGGGAAATCCAGCATTTT
TRBJ2-5,TRBV20-1,-,-,CSARVGAGGQETQYF,TGCAGTGCTAGAGTAGGAGCGGGTGGACAAGAGACCCAGTACTTC
TRBJ1-2,TRBV4-3,few,TRBD1,CASSPWDRSGYGYTF,TGCGCCAGCAGCCCCTGGGACAGGTCGGGCTATGGCTACACCTTC
TRBJ2-5,TRBV12-3/TRBV12-4,many,-,CASSFGGETQYF,TGTGCCAGCAGTTTTGGGGGAGAGACCCAGTACTTC
TRBJ1-2,TRBV5-1,-,-,CASSLVGPQSYGYTF,TGCGCCAGCAGCTTGGTTGGGCCCCAGAGCTATGGCTACACCTTC
TRBJ2-7,TRBV10-3,-,-,CAISGRTVYEQYF,TGTGCCATCAGTGGGAGGACAGTCTACGAGCAGTACTTC
TRBJ2-3,TRBV10-2,few,TRBD2,CASSGTSGRVTDTQYF,TGCGCCAGCAGTGGAACTAGCGGGAGGGTTACAGATACGCAGTATTTT
TRBJ2-7,TRBV7-2,-,-,CASSSYRTNYEQYF,TGTGCCAGCAGCTCATACCGGACCAACTACGAGCAGTACTTC
TRBJ2-7,TRBV14,-,TRBD2,CASSQGGGRAYEQYF,TGTGCCAGCAGCCAAGGTGGAGGGAGGGCCTACGAGCAGTACTTC
TRBJ1-1,TRBV20-1,-,TRBD1,CSASLHRDRDPLTEAFF,TGCAGTGCTAGTCTACACCGGGACAGGGACCCCCTCACTGAAGCTTTCTTT
TRBJ2-3,TRBV7-6,few,-,CASSLVVGSTDTQYF,TGTGCCAGCAGCTTAGTTGTAGGGTCCACAGATACGCAGTATTTT
TRBJ2-2,TRBV20-1,once,TRBD2,CSARGLAGDPTGELFF,TGCAGTGCTAGAGGGCTAGCGGGAGATCCCACCGGGGAGCTGTTTTTT
TRBJ2-5,TRBV20-1,-,-,CSASGSHETQYF,TGCAGTGCTAGTGGCTCGCACGAGACCCAGTACTTC
TRBJ2-1,TRBV7-9,-,-,CASSLDGGTDNEQFF,TGTGCCAGCAGCTTAGATGGGGGTACGGATAATGAGCAGTTCTTC
TRBJ2-1,TRBV6-5,-,TRBD2,CASSSSGLADNEQFF,TGTGCCAGCAGTTCCTCCGGACTAGCGGACAATGAGCAGTTCTTC
TRBJ1-5,TRBV6-5,few,TRBD1,CASKQQGRNQPQHF,TGTGCCAGCAAGCAACAGGGGCGCAATCAGCCCCAGCATTTT
TRBJ2-5,TRBV29-1,few,-,CSVRQVEETQYF,TGCAGCGTACGACAGGTAGAAGAGACCCAGTACTTC
TRBJ1-2,TRBV29-1,-,-,CSAGIPWDYGYTF,TGCAGCGCCGGGATTCCATGGGACTATGGCTACACCTTC
TRBJ2-5,TRBV2,few,TRBD1,CASSERTGRETQYF,TGTGCCAGCAGTGAGAGGACAGGAAGAGAGACCCAGTACTTC
TRBJ1-1,TRBV28,few,-,CASVGDTEAFF,TGTGCCAGCGTGGGGGACACTGAAGCTTTCTTT
TRBJ2-4,TRBV4-2,-,TRBD2,CASSQEREGGNIQYF,TGTGCCAGCAGCCAAGAGCGGGAGGGCGGAAACATTCAGTACTTC
TRBJ2-1,TRBV20-1,-,TRBD2,CSAVRRTSGPKRPNEQFF,TGCAGTGCTGTTAGGAGGACTAGCGGCCCTAAAAGGCCCAATGAGCAGTTCTTC
TRBJ2-5,TRBV7-7,few,-,CASSAQYQETQYF,TGTGCTAGCAGCGCGCAGTACCAAGAGACCCAGTACTTC
TRBJ2-7,TRBV12-3/TRBV12-4,-,TRBD1,CASSPGQGLTTYEQYF,TGTGCCAGCAGTCCTGGACAGGGGCTCACGACCTACGAGCAGTACTTC
TRBJ1-2,TRBV6-6,-,-,CASSPGGGLLGYTF,TGTGCCAGCAGCCCGGGAGGGGGGCTTTTAGGCTACACCTTC
TRBJ1-1,TRBV28,-,-,CASSLRQPMNTEAFF,TGTGCCAGCAGTTTGAGACAGCCCATGAACACTGAAGCTTTCTTT
TRBJ2-1,TRBV5-5,-,TRBD2,CASSSIPTSGGADEQFF,TGTGCCAGCAGCTCGATACCGACTAGCGGGGGGGCCGATGAGCAGTTCTTC
TRBJ2-3,TRBV12-5,-,TRBD2,CASGLVLPGQRLAGVQFSDTQYF,TGTGCTAGTGGTTTGGTACTGCCGGGACAGAGACTAGCGGGGGTGCAGTTCTCAGATACGCAGTATTTT
TRBJ2-1,TRBV5-1,-,-,CASSLRGENNEQFF,TGCGCCAGCAGCTTGAGGGGAGAGAACAATGAGCAGTTCTTC
TRBJ2-3,TRBV12-3/TRBV12-4,-,-,CASRPTGPPTDTQYF,TGTGCCAGCAGGCCGACTGGACCGCCCACAGATACGCAGTATTTT
TRBJ2-7,TRBV7-2,-,TRBD2,CASSLSAGDNSYEQYF,TGTGCCAGCAGCTTGTCGGCGGGGGATAACTCCTACGAGCAGTACTTC